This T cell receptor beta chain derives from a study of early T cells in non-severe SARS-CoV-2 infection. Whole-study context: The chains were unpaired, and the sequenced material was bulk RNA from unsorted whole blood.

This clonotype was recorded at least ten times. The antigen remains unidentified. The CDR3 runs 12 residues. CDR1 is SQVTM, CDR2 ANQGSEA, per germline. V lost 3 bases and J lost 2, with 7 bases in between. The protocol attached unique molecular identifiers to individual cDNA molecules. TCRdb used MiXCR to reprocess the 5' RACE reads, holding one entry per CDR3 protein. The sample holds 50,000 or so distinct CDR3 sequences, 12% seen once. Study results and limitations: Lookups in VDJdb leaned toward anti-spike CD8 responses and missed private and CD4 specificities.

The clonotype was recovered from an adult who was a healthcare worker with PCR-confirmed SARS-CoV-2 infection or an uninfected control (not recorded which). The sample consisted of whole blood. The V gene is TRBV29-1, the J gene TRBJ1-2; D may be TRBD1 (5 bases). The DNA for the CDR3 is TGCAGCGTTGATACAGGAAACTATGGCTACACCTTC. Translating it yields CSVDTGNYGYTF. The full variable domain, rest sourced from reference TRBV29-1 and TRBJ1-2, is SAVISQKPSRDICQRGTSLTIQCQVDSQVTMMFWYRQQPGQSLTLIATANQGSEATYESGFVIDKFPISRPNLTFSTLTVSNMSPEDSSIYLCSVDTGNYGYTFGSGTRLTVV.